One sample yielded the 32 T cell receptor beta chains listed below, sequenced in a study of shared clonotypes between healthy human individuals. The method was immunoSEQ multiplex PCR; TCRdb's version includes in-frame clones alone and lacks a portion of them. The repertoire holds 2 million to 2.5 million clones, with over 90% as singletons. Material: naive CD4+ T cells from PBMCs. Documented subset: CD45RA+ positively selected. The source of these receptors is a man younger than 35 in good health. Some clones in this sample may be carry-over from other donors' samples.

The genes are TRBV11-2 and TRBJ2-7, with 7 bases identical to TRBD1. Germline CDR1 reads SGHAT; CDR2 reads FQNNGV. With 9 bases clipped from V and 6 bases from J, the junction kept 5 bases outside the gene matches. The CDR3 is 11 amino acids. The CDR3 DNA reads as TGTGCCAGTCGATACAGGGGCGAGCAGTACTTC. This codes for CASRYRGEQYF.

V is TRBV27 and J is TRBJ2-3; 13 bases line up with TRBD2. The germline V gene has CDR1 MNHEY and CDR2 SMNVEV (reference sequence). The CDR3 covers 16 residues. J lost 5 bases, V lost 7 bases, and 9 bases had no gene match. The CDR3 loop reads CASTPWTSGRVDTQYF. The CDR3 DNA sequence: TGTGCCAGCACCCCATGGACTAGCGGGAGAGTAGATACGCAGTATTTT.

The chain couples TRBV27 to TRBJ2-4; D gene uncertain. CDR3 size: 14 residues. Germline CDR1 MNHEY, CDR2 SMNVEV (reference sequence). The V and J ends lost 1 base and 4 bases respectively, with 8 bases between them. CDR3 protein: CASSLWVRKNIQYF. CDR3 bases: TGTGCCAGCAGTTTATGGGTCAGGAAAAACATTCAGTACTTC.

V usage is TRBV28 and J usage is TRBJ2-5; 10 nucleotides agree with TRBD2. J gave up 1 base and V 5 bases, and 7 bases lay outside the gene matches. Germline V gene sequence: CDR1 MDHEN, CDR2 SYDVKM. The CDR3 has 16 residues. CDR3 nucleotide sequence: TGTGCCAGCAGTCTGAGACTAGCGGGCCCCCAAGAGACCCAGTACTTC. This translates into CASSLRLAGPQETQYF.

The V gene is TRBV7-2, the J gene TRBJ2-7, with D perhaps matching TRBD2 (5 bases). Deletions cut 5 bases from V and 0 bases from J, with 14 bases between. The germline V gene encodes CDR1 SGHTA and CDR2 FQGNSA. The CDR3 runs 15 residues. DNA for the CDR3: TGTGCCAGCAGCAACCGGCGGGCCCTCTCCTACGAGCAGTACTTC. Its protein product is CASSNRRALSYEQYF.

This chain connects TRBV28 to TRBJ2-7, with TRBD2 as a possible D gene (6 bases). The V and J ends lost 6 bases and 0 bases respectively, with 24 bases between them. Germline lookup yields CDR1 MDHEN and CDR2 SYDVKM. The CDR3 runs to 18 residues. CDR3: CASRGQIGGSTSSYEQYF. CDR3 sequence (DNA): TGTGCCAGCAGGGGCCAAATCGGGGGATCCACGAGCTCCTACGAGCAGTACTTC.

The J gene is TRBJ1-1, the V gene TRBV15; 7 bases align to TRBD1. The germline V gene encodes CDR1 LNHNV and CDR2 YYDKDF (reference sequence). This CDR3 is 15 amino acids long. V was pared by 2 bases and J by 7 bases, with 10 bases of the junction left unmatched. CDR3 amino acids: CATSRHRDSQREAFF. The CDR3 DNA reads TGTGCCACCAGCAGACACCGGGACAGCCAGCGTGAAGCTTTCTTT.

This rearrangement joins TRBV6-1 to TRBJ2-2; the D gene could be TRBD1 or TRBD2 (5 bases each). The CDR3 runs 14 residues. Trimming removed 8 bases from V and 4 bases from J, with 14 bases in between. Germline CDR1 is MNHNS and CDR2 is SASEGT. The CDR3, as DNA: TGTGCCAGCTCGGGACGAGGGAGCACCGGGGAGCTGTTTTTT. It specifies CASSGRGSTGELFF.

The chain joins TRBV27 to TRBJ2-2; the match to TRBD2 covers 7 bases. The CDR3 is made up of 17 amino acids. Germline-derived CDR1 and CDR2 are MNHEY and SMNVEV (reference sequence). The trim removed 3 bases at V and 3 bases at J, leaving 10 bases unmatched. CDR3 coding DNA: TGTGCCAGCAGTTTCCGCGGACTAGTTTCCGACACCGGGGAGCTGTTTTTT. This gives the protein CASSFRGLVSDTGELFF.

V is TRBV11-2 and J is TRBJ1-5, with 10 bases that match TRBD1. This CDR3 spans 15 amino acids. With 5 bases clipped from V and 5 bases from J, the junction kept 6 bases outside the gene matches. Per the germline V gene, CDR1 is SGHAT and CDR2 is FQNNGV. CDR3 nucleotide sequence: TGTGCCAGCAGCGCCCAGACAGGGGGCGATCAGCCCCAGCATTTT. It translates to CASSAQTGGDQPQHF.

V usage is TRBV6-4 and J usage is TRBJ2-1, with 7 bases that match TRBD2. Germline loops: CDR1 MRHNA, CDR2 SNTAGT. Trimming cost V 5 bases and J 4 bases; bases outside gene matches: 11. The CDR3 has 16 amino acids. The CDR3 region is CASSPSWTRGYNEQFF. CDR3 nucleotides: TGTGCCAGCAGTCCCAGTTGGACTAGAGGTTACAATGAGCAGTTCTTC.

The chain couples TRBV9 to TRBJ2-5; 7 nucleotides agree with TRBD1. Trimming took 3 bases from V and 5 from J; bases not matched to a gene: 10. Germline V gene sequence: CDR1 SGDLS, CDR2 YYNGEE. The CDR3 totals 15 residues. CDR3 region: CASSEGIDRDETQYF. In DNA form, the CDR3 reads TGTGCCAGCAGCGAGGGAATAGACAGGGATGAGACCCAGTACTTC.

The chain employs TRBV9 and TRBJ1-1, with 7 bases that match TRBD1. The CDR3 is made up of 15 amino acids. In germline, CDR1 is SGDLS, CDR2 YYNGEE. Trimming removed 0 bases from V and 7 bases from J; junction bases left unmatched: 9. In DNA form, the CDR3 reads TGTGCCAGCAGCGTAGCAGGGGGGGCGTATGGTGAAGCTTTCTTT. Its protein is CASSVAGGAYGEAFF.

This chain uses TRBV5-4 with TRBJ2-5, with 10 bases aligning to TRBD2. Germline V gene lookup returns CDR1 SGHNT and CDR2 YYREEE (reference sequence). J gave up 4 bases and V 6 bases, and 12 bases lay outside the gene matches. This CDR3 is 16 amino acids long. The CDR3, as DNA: TGTGCCAGCACCGAACGACTAGCGGGCATCGGAGAGACCCAGTACTTC. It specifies CASTERLAGIGETQYF.

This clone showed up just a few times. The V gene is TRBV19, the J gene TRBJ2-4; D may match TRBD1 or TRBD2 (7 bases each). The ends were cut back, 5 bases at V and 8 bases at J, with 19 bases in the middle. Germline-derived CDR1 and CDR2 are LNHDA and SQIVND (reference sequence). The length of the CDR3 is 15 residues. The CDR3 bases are TGTGCCAGTAGTCCAGGAGGGGGCCGGGGGGACATTCAGTACTTC. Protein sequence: CASSPGGGRGDIQYF.

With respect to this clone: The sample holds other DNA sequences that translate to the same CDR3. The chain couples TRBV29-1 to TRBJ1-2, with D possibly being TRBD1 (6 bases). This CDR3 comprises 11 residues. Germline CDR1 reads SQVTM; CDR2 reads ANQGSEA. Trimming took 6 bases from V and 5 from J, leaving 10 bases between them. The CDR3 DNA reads TGCAGCGTGGGAGGGGGGTATGGCTACACCTTC. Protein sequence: CSVGGGYGYTF. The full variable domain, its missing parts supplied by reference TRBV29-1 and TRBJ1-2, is SAVISQKPSRDICQRGTSLTIQCQVDSQVTMMFWYRQQPGQSLTLIATANQGSEATYESGFVIDKFPISRPNLTFSTLTVSNMSPEDSSIYLCSVGGGYGYTFGSGTRLTVV.

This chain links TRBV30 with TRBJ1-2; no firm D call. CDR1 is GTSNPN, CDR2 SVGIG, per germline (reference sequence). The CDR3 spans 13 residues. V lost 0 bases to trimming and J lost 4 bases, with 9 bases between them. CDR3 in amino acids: CAWSVRGLYGYTF. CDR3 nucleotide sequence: TGTGCCTGGAGTGTACGTGGCCTCTATGGCTACACCTTC.

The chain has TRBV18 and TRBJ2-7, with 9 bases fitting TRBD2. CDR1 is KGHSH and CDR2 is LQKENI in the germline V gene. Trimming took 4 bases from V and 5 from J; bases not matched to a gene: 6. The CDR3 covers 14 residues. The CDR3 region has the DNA TGTGCCAGCTCACGTAGCGGGAGTCCCCACGAGCAGTACTTC. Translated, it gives CASSRSGSPHEQYF. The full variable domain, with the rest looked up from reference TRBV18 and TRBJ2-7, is NAGVMQNPRHLVRRRGQEARLRCSPMKGHSHVYWYRQLPEEGLKFMVYLQKENIIDESGMPKERFSAEFPKEGPSILRIQQVVRGDSAAYFCASSRSGSPHEQYFGPGTRLTVT.

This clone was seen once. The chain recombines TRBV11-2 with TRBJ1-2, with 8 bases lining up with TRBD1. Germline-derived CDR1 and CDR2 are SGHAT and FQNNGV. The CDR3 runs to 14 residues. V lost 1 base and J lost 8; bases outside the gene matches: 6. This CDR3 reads CASSLGAGGAGYTF. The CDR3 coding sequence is TGTGCCAGCAGCTTAGGGGCAGGGGGCGCGGGCTACACCTTC.

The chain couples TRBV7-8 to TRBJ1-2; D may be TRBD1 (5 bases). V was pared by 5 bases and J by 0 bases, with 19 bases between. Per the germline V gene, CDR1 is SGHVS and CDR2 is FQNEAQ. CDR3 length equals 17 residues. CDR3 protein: CASSAITSGTTNYGYTF. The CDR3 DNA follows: TGTGCCAGCAGCGCTATCACGAGCGGGACCACTAACTATGGCTACACCTTC.

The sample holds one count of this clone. The DNA of the CDR3 is TGCAGCGTGAGGGACAGGGGGCCCTATGGCTACACCTTC. Translated: CSVRDRGPYGYTF. This chain joins TRBV29-1 and TRBJ1-2, with 12 bases fitting TRBD1. Trimming cost V 6 bases and J 4 bases; bases outside gene matches: 3. The CDR3 extends over 13 amino acids. The germline gives CDR1 SQVTM, CDR2 ANQGSEA. Full variable domain (rest looked up from reference TRBV29-1 and TRBJ1-2): SAVISQKPSRDICQRGTSLTIQCQVDSQVTMMFWYRQQPGQSLTLIATANQGSEATYESGFVIDKFPISRPNLTFSTLTVSNMSPEDSSIYLCSVRDRGPYGYTFGSGTRLTVV.

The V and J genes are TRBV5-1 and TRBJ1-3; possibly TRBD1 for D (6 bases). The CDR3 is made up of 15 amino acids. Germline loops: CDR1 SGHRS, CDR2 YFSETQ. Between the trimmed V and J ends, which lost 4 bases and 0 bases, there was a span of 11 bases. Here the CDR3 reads CASSATGNSGNTIYF. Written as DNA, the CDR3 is TGCGCCAGCAGCGCGACAGGAAACTCTGGAAACACCATATATTTT.

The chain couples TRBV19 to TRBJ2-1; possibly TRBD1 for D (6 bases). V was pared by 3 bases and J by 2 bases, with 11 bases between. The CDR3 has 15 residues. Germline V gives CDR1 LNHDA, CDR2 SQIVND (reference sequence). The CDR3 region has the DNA TGTGCCAGTAGTATCAGGGGCTCTACCTACAATGAGCAGTTCTTC. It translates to CASSIRGSTYNEQFF.

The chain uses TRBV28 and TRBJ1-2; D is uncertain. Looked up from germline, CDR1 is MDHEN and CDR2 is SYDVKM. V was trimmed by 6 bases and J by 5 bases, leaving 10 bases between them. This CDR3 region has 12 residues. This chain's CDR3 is CASRFAVYGYTF. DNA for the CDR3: TGTGCCAGCAGATTCGCGGTGTATGGCTACACCTTC.

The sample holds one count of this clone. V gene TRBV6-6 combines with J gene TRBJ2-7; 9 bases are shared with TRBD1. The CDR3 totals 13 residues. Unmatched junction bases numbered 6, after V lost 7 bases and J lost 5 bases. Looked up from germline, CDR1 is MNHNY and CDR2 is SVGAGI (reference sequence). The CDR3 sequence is CASNRDRVDEQYF. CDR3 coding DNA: TGTGCCAGCAACCGGGACAGGGTTGACGAGCAGTACTTC.

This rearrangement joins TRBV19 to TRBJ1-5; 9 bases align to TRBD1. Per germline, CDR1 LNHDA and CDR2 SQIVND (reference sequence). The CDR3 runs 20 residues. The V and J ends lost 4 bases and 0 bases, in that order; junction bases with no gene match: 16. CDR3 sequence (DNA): TGTGCCAGTAGTAACATCTTCGGACAGGGGAGCTATTATAGCAATCAGCCCCAGCATTTT. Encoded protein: CASSNIFGQGSYYSNQPQHF.

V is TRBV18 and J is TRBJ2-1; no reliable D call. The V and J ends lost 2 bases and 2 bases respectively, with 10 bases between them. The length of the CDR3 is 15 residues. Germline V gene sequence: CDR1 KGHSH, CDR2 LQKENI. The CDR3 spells CASSPRTPAYNEQFF. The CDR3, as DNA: TGTGCCAGCTCACCAAGGACGCCGGCCTACAATGAGCAGTTCTTC.

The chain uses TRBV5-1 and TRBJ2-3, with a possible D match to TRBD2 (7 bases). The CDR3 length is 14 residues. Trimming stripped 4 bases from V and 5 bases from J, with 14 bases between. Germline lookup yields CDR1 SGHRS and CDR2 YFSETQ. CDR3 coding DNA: TGCGCCAGCAGCCTCCAAGGGGGGGAAGATACGCAGTATTTT. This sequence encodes CASSLQGGEDTQYF.

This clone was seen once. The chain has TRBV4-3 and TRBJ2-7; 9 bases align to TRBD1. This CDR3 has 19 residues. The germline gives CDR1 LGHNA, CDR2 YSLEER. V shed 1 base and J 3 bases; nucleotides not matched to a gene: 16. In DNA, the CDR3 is TGCGCCAGCAGCCAAGTTTATAGGGACAGGGTCATCCCAAGCTACGAGCAGTACTTC. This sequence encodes CASSQVYRDRVIPSYEQYF.

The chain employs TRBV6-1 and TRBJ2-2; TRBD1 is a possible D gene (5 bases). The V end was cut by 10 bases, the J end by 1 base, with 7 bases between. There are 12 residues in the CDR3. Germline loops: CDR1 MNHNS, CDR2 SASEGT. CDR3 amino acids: CANGQNTGELFF. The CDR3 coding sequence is TGTGCCAACGGACAGAACACCGGGGAGCTGTTTTTT.

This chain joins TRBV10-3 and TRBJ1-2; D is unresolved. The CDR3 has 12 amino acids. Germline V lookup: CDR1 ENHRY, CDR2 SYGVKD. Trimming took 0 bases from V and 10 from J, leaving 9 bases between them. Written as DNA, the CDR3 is TGTGCCATCAGTGAGTCGAAGGGAGACTACACCTTC. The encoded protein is CAISESKGDYTF.

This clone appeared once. The CDR3 DNA sequence: TGTGCCAGCAGCTTAGTAGCGAAGACTAGCGGGAGGGCGTACTACGAGCAGTACTTC. Its translation: CASSLVAKTSGRAYYEQYF. The chain is built from TRBV11-1 and TRBJ2-7; 14 bases fit TRBD2. CDR3 length: 19 residues. V was clipped by 1 base and J by 3 bases; unmatched bases: 11. CDR1 and CDR2 (germline): SGHAT, FQDESV (reference sequence).